These T cell receptor beta chains were read from a single sample in a study of cytomegalovirus exposure and HLA in healthy donors. Data came from immunoSEQ multiplex PCR; TCRdb stores just in-frame clones and leaves some out. The table shows about 250,000 clones, with approximately 81% occurring only once. The sample comprised PBMCs. The origin of the receptors is a girl aged 2 to 9 in good health and CMV-seronegative. Each CDR3 is given with its conserved first and last residue. D genes are given only for firm matches. Not all rows give a size; the values are once, few, many and, for expanded clones, a class.

TRBV6-1	TRBJ1-4	few	TRBD1	CASSEGTGGEKLFF	TGTGCCAGCAGTGAAGGAACAGGGGGTGAAAAACTGTTTTTT
TRBV9	TRBJ2-5	once	TRBD2	CASSVGLGGGETQYF	TGTGCCAGCAGCGTAGGACTTGGCGGGGGGGAGACCCAGTACTTC
TRBV6-1	TRBJ2-2	.	.	CASSDQGATGELFF	TGTGCCAGCAGTGATCAGGGCGCGACCGGGGAGCTGTTTTTT
TRBV2	TRBJ1-1	few	TRBD1	CASSGYRGQNTEAFF	TGTGCCAGCAGTGGGTACAGGGGCCAGAACACTGAAGCTTTCTTT
TRBV30	TRBJ2-7	.	.	CAWSVGRLYEQYF	TGTGCCTGGAGTGTAGGCAGACTCTACGAGCAGTACTTC
TRBV5-1	TRBJ1-4	few	.	CASSLGGANEKLFF	TGCGCCAGCAGCTTGGGGGGGGCTAATGAAAAACTGTTTTTT
TRBV6-5	TRBJ1-5	.	.	CASSSAGIRQPQHF	TGTGCCAGCAGTTCCGCGGGAATTCGTCAGCCCCAGCATTTT
TRBV30	TRBJ1-6	.	TRBD1	CACTGVWGSPLHF	TGTGCCTGCACAGGGGTTTGGGGATCACCCCTCCACTTT
TRBV4-1	TRBJ1-5	.	TRBD1	CASSQYRGPQPQHF	TGCGCCAGCAGCCAATACAGGGGGCCCCAGCCCCAGCATTTT
TRBV6-1	TRBJ1-2	once	.	CASSEPQGAYYGYTF	TGTGCCAGCAGTGAACCGCAGGGTGCGTACTATGGCTACACCTTC
TRBV5-1	TRBJ1-4	few	TRBD1	CASSLRTGGEKLFF	TGCGCCAGCAGCTTAAGGACAGGCGGTGAAAAACTGTTTTTT
TRBV6-1	TRBJ2-2	once	.	CASSEIGGLNTGELFF	TGTGCCAGCAGTGAAATCGGCGGGCTGAACACCGGGGAGCTGTTTTTT
TRBV19	TRBJ2-2	.	TRBD1	CASSMSGGTGELFF	TGTGCCAGTAGTATGTCAGGGGGCACCGGGGAGCTGTTTTTT